The 17 T cell receptor beta chains below were found in one sample sequenced in a study of cytomegalovirus exposure and HLA in healthy donors. Researchers ran the PCR with 60 Vbeta and 13 Jbeta primers. Only in-frame clones appear in the TCRdb table, and some are missing; sequencing was by immunoSEQ multiplex PCR. Here the sample table reports fewer than 110,000 clones. The sequenced sample was PBMCs. These receptors were collected from a man aged 40-55 years in good health and CMV-seronegative.

This sequence joins TRBV6-5 and TRBJ2-7, with D possibly matching TRBD1 (6 bases). V was cut by 0 bases and J by 4 bases, with 13 bases left in between. The CDR3 loop spans 15 amino acids. From germline, CDR1 is MNHEY and CDR2 SVGAGI. The CDR3 is CASSYSIARGYEQYF. CDR3 nucleotides: TGTGCCAGCAGTTACTCGATAGCCAGGGGATACGAGCAGTACTTC.

V is TRBV10-2 and J is TRBJ2-1; 11 positions agree with TRBD2. Germline lookup yields CDR1 WSHSY and CDR2 SAAADI. The CDR3 runs to 15 residues. J lost 6 bases, V lost 6 bases, and 7 bases had no gene match. Here the CDR3 DNA reads TGCGCCAGCAGGCTGGGGACTAGCGGCTTCAATGAGCAGTTCTTC. Translating gives CASRLGTSGFNEQFF.

Here the CDR3 reads CASSEPLAGGRTDEQFF. The CDR3, as DNA: TGTGCCAGCAGTGAACCGTTAGCGGGGGGCCGCACGGATGAGCAGTTCTTC. V usage is TRBV2 and J usage is TRBJ2-1; 10 bases line up with TRBD2. CDR1 SNHLY and CDR2 FYNNEI come from the germline V gene. V shed 2 bases and J 8 bases; nucleotides not matched to a gene: 12. There are 17 residues in the CDR3.

V and J are TRBV30 and TRBJ1-2, with TRBD1 matching 11 bases. CDR1 and CDR2 (germline): GTSNPN, SVGIG (reference sequence). CDR3 size: 13 residues. V was clipped by 0 bases and J by 8 bases; unmatched bases: 2. The CDR3 here is CAWSVGTGGGYTF. The CDR3 nucleotides read TGTGCCTGGAGTGTAGGGACAGGGGGAGGCTACACCTTC.

This chain connects TRBV6-5 to TRBJ2-5; 7 nucleotides match TRBD1. CDR1 and CDR2 (germline): MNHEY, SVGAGI. The ends lost 7 bases at V and 2 bases at J; junction bases unmatched: 4. The CDR3 is 13 amino acids. CDR3 sequence: CASTGQPQETQYF. For the CDR3, the DNA is TGTGCCAGCACGGGACAGCCTCAAGAGACCCAGTACTTC.

The genes are TRBV11-2 and TRBJ2-3, with D hard to call. CDR1 is SGHAT and CDR2 is FQNNGV in the germline V gene. With 2 bases removed from V and 2 bases from J, the gap between germline ends came to 11 bases. The CDR3 consists of 15 residues. Here the CDR3 reads CASSLFQATTDTQYF. The CDR3 DNA reads as TGTGCCAGCAGCTTATTTCAGGCGACCACAGATACGCAGTATTTT.

This chain uses TRBV10-3 with TRBJ1-1; the D is unclear. The V end lost 6 bases, the J end lost 4 bases, and 12 bases lay between the germline ends. Germline V gene sequence: CDR1 ENHRY, CDR2 SYGVKD. The CDR3 sequence is 13 residues long. The DNA for the CDR3 is TGTGCCATCAGGAAGGACTTGGGCACTGAAGCTTTCTTT. It translates to CAIRKDLGTEAFF.

V usage is TRBV4-1 and J usage is TRBJ2-5, with D possibly being TRBD1 (6 bases). TRBJ2-7 matches the DNA end more closely, so the J call is doubtful. The CDR3 sequence is 16 residues long. Germline loops: CDR1 MGHRA, CDR2 YSYEKL. The CDR3: CASSHPMGRGFNEQYF. CDR3 DNA sequence: TGCGCCAGCAGCCACCCGATGGGCAGGGGTTTTAACGAGCAGTACTTC.

The genes are TRBV5-1 and TRBJ1-1; a weak D match, TRBD1 (6 bases). Trimming stripped 2 bases from V and 4 bases from J, with 15 bases between. The germline V gene has CDR1 SGHRS and CDR2 YFSETQ. The CDR3 covers 15 residues. This CDR3 is CASSLSTGMVTEAFF. CDR3 bases: TGCGCCAGCAGCTTATCTACAGGGATGGTCACTGAAGCTTTCTTT. The full variable domain, its missing parts supplied by reference TRBV5-1 and TRBJ1-1, is KAGVTQTPRYLIKTRGQQVTLSCSPISGHRSVSWYQQTPGQGLQFLFEYFSETQRNKGNFPGRFSGRQFSNSRSEMNVSTLELGDSALYLCASSLSTGMVTEAFFGQGTRLTVV.

The gene calls are TRBV4-2 and TRBJ2-3; 11 nucleotides align to TRBD2. The CDR3 covers 15 residues. The V gene end was trimmed by 4 bases and the J gene end by 4 bases; junction bases not matched to a gene: 4. From germline, CDR1 is LGHNA and CDR2 YNFKEQ. The CDR3 nucleotides read TGTGCCAGCAGCCTCCGACTAGCGGGGCCAGATACGCAGTATTTT. It translates to CASSLRLAGPDTQYF.

The chain joins TRBV7-9 to TRBJ2-7; a weak D match, TRBD1 (7 bases). The length of the CDR3 is 13 residues. From germline, CDR1 is SEHNR and CDR2 FQNEAQ (reference sequence). The V gene lost 7 bases and the J gene lost 6 bases, with 16 bases spanning the gap. The CDR3 DNA follows: TGTGCCAGCACCCCAGGGGGGCCCCCCGAGCAGTACTTC. This translates into CASTPGGPPEQYF.

The CDR3 protein is CASSPQSDSNQPQHF. The CDR3 DNA is TGTGCCAGCTCACCACAGTCAGATAGCAATCAGCCCCAGCATTTT. This sequence joins TRBV18 and TRBJ1-5; no clear D. The CDR3 is made up of 15 amino acids. The V end lost 1 base, the J end lost 0 bases, and 7 bases lay between the germline ends. CDR1 KGHSH and CDR2 LQKENI come from the germline V gene. Drawing the rest from reference TRBV18 and TRBJ1-5, the complete variable domain is NAGVMQNPRHLVRRRGQEARLRCSPMKGHSHVYWYRQLPEEGLKFMVYLQKENIIDESGMPKERFSAEFPKEGPSILRIQQVVRGDSAAYFCASSPQSDSNQPQHFGDGTRLSIL.

The chain carries TRBV10-1 and TRBJ2-7; D gene ambiguous. This CDR3 is built from 13 residues. In germline, CDR1 is WNHNN, CDR2 SYGVQD (reference sequence). Trimming shortened V by 3 bases and J by 6 bases, and 12 bases separated the two germline ends. For the CDR3, the DNA is TGCGCCAGCAGTGAAAGTAGTGATCGCGAGCAGTACTTC. This codes for CASSESSDREQYF.

This chain uses TRBV28 with TRBJ2-2; TRBD2 matches 13 bases. From germline, CDR1 is MDHEN and CDR2 SYDVKM. The CDR3 is made up of 16 amino acids. V was pared by 5 bases and J by 6 bases, with 6 bases of the junction left unmatched. CDR3 protein: CASSRTSGRASGELFF. DNA of the CDR3: TGTGCCAGCAGTCGTACTAGCGGGAGGGCATCCGGGGAGCTGTTTTTT.

V is TRBV7-2 and J is TRBJ2-7; TRBD2 aligns across 7 bases. Trimming removed 4 bases from V and 3 bases from J; junction bases left unmatched: 6. The CDR3 runs to 14 residues. Germline loops: CDR1 SGHTA, CDR2 FQGNSA. CDR3 bases: TGTGCCAGCAGCTCTCGACTAGCAGACTACGAGCAGTACTTC. This gives the protein CASSSRLADYEQYF.

The chain is built from TRBV25-1 and TRBJ1-2, with D perhaps matching TRBD1 (6 bases). Germline loops: CDR1 MGHDK, CDR2 SYGVNS. V was trimmed by 2 bases and J by 2 bases, leaving 12 bases between them. The CDR3 has 15 amino acids. CDR3 DNA sequence: TGTGCCAGCAGTGAAACGGGACACCTCAACTATGGCTACACCTTC. The encoded protein is CASSETGHLNYGYTF.

The rearrangement links TRBV5-1 to TRBJ2-2; D not resolved. V was trimmed by 5 bases and J by 0 bases, leaving 11 bases between them. The germline CDR1 and CDR2 sequences are SGHRS and YFSETQ. The CDR3 consists of 15 residues. DNA for the CDR3: TGCGCCAGCAGTATTAACAGTGCGAACACCGGGGAGCTGTTTTTT. Protein: CASSINSANTGELFF.